These T cell receptor beta chains were read from a single sample in a study of shared clonotypes between healthy human individuals. Clones were sequenced by immunoSEQ multiplex PCR, and TCRdb holds only the in-frame ones, with some missing. The sample has millions of clones, about 92% seen once. Sequencing was performed on naive CD4+ T cells from PBMCs. The receptors stem from a man younger than 35 in good health. Some clones in this sample may be carry-over from other donors' samples. The CDR3 runs from the conserved cysteine through the conserved F or W. D genes are given only for firm matches. Only some rows state a clone size, as once, few, many or a class for expanded clones.

clone_size	v_call	j_call	d_call	cdr3_aa	cdr3_nt
NA	TRBV5-1	TRBJ1-5	NA	CASRVGTNSNQPQHF	TGCGCCAGCAGGGTAGGGACAAATAGCAATCAGCCCCAGCATTTT
NA	TRBV4-2	TRBJ2-7	TRBD2	CASSLTGTSDFSEQYF	TGTGCCAGCAGCCTCACCGGGACTAGCGATTTCTCCGAGCAGTACTTC
NA	TRBV7-3	TRBJ1-1	NA	CASSPKGEGRTTEAFF	TGTGCCAGCAGCCCCAAAGGGGAAGGACGAACAACTGAAGCTTTCTTT
once	TRBV18	TRBJ1-2	NA	CASSPQSSLANPDGYTF	TGTGCCAGCTCACCACAGTCTTCCCTCGCTAACCCTGATGGCTACACCTTC
NA	TRBV28	TRBJ2-7	NA	CASTGYEQYF	TGTGCCAGCACGGGATACGAGCAGTACTTC
NA	TRBV27	TRBJ1-1	NA	CASSFSRNTEAFF	TGTGCCAGCAGTTTTTCCAGGAACACTGAAGCTTTCTTT
NA	TRBV7-8	TRBJ2-7	NA	CASSSERGRVVYEQYF	TGTGCCAGCAGCAGCGAGCGAGGCAGGGTGGTCTACGAGCAGTACTTC
NA	TRBV11-2	TRBJ1-2	TRBD1	CASSLTQGAPYGYTF	TGTGCCAGCAGCTTAACCCAGGGGGCCCCCTATGGCTACACCTTC
NA	TRBV7-3	TRBJ2-7	NA	CASGDGYEQYF	TGTGCCAGTGGGGACGGATACGAGCAGTACTTC
NA	TRBV11-2	TRBJ2-1	TRBD2	CASSLGLAGGYPSYNEQFF	TGTGCCAGCAGCTTGGGATTAGCGGGAGGCTATCCTTCCTACAATGAGCAGTTCTTC
NA	TRBV2	TRBJ2-7	NA	CASNVHSYEQYF	TGTGCCAGCAATGTTCACAGCTACGAGCAGTACTTC
NA	TRBV4-1	TRBJ1-5	TRBD1	CASSQRGHDQPQHF	TGCGCCAGCAGCCAAAGGGGGCACGATCAGCCCCAGCATTTT
NA	TRBV7-9	TRBJ1-1	NA	CASSPGAKPNTEAFF	TGTGCCAGCAGCCCAGGGGCCAAGCCGAACACTGAAGCTTTCTTT
NA	TRBV5-1	TRBJ2-1	NA	CASSYEVGLSSWEQFF	TGCGCCAGCAGCTACGAAGTGGGACTGAGTTCATGGGAGCAGTTCTTC
NA	TRBV28	TRBJ2-3	TRBD1	CASTARGRGTDTQYF	TGTGCCAGCACCGCCAGGGGGCGAGGCACAGATACGCAGTATTTT
NA	TRBV7-3	TRBJ2-1	TRBD2	CASSPRTSGSEEQFF	TGTGCCAGCAGCCCCAGGACTAGCGGGAGTGAGGAGCAGTTCTTC
NA	TRBV5-1	TRBJ1-3	NA	CASSYTVSGNTIYF	TGCGCCAGCAGCTACACAGTGTCTGGAAACACCATATATTTT
once	TRBV7-9	TRBJ2-6	TRBD2	CASSLGLAGNPGANVLTF	TGTGCCAGCAGCCTGGGACTAGCGGGAAATCCTGGGGCCAACGTCCTGACTTTC
NA	TRBV20-1	TRBJ2-7	NA	CSALTSYEQYF	TGCAGTGCCCTTACGTCCTACGAGCAGTACTTC
NA	TRBV28	TRBJ1-2	TRBD1	CASSSGAGGGYTF	TGTGCCAGCAGTTCCGGGGCAGGGGGTGGCTACACCTTC
NA	TRBV6-1	TRBJ2-7	NA	CASTRSGDFYEQYF	TGTGCCAGCACTAGGTCCGGGGACTTCTACGAGCAGTACTTC
once	TRBV5-5	TRBJ2-3	NA	CASSLEGLNLAYTQYF	TGTGCCAGCAGCTTGGAAGGACTAAACTTAGCCTACACGCAGTATTTT
NA	TRBV2	TRBJ2-7	TRBD1	CASSDDRAYEQYF	TGTGCCAGCAGTGACGACAGGGCCTACGAGCAGTACTTC
NA	TRBV6-6	TRBJ2-3	TRBD1	CASKGAADTQYF	TGTGCCAGCAAGGGGGCGGCTGATACGCAGTATTTT
NA	TRBV2	TRBJ2-1	NA	CASSETPGEQFF	TGTGCCAGCAGTGAAACCCCTGGGGAGCAGTTCTTC
NA	TRBV6-4	TRBJ2-3	TRBD2	CASSDEGGGSTDTQYF	TGTGCCAGCAGTGACGAAGGCGGGGGAAGCACAGATACGCAGTATTTT
NA	TRBV6-5	TRBJ2-7	NA	CASRYLDGLTYEQYF	TGTGCCAGCAGGTACTTGGATGGGCTGACCTACGAGCAGTACTTC
NA	TRBV28	TRBJ2-7	TRBD2	CASSAGGESWYEQYF	TGTGCCAGCAGTGCCGGGGGGGAAAGTTGGTACGAGCAGTACTTC
NA	TRBV4-1	TRBJ1-5	NA	CASSLNEGMDQPQHF	TGCGCCAGCAGCCTGAATGAGGGTATGGATCAGCCCCAGCATTTT
NA	TRBV12-5	TRBJ2-3	NA	CASGLRGFLYF	TGTGCTAGTGGTTTGCGGGGTTTCTTGTATTTT
NA	TRBV9	TRBJ2-1	TRBD2	CASSLAGEGFNEQFF	TGTGCCAGCAGCCTAGCGGGAGAGGGGTTCAATGAGCAGTTCTTC
NA	TRBV2	TRBJ1-1	NA	CASKTERGTDTEAFF	TGTGCCAGCAAGACCGAAAGGGGTACCGACACTGAAGCTTTCTTT
NA	TRBV7-2	TRBJ2-2	TRBD2	CASRWTSGSNTGELFF	TGTGCCAGCAGATGGACTAGCGGGAGTAACACCGGGGAGCTGTTTTTT
NA	TRBV5-1	TRBJ2-4	TRBD2	CASSRLGSGSQDIQYF	TGCGCCAGCAGCCGTTTAGGGAGCGGGAGTCAGGACATTCAGTACTTC
NA	TRBV4-3	TRBJ2-7	NA	CASSQDIASYEQYF	TGCGCCAGCAGCCAAGATATCGCATCCTACGAGCAGTACTTC
NA	TRBV2	TRBJ2-7	NA	CASRVGQIYEQYF	TGTGCCAGCAGAGTCGGACAGATCTACGAGCAGTACTTC
NA	TRBV28	TRBJ2-7	TRBD2	CASSPGLASSYEQYF	TGTGCCAGCAGTCCGGGACTAGCGAGCTCCTACGAGCAGTACTTC
NA	TRBV29-1	TRBJ2-7	TRBD2	CSVARAGLAGGPSYEQYF	TGCAGCGTTGCCCGTGCCGGACTAGCGGGAGGGCCATCCTACGAGCAGTACTTC
NA	TRBV19	TRBJ2-5	NA	CASSIRHSQETQYF	TGTGCCAGTAGTATTCGGCACAGCCAAGAGACCCAGTACTTC
NA	TRBV7-9	TRBJ2-7	NA	CASSLVGAVYF	TGTGCCAGCAGCTTAGTAGGAGCGGTGTACTTC
NA	TRBV11-3	TRBJ2-7	NA	CASSSGQFYEQYF	TGTGCCAGCAGCTCAGGACAGTTCTACGAGCAGTACTTC
once	TRBV19	TRBJ2-2	NA	CASFRGGTNTGELFF	TGTGCCAGTTTCCGGGGCGGAACGAACACCGGGGAGCTGTTTTTT
NA	TRBV7-3	TRBJ2-1	TRBD2	CASSPWGGTYNEQFF	TGTGCCAGCAGCCCCTGGGGGGGGACCTACAATGAGCAGTTCTTC
NA	TRBV5-1	TRBJ2-2	NA	CASSTGRNTGELFF	TGCGCCAGCAGCACGGGACGGAACACCGGGGAGCTGTTTTTT
NA	TRBV13	TRBJ1-1	NA	CASSLFGGGLWNTEAFF	TGTGCCAGCAGCTTATTTGGTGGCGGGCTTTGGAACACTGAAGCTTTCTTT
NA	TRBV10-1	TRBJ1-1	TRBD1	CASSAGQGWDTEAFF	TGCGCCAGCAGTGCCGGACAGGGGTGGGACACTGAAGCTTTCTTT
NA	TRBV28	TRBJ2-1	NA	CASSPLVDGSEQFF	TGTGCCAGCAGTCCCCTAGTTGACGGGAGCGAGCAGTTCTTC
NA	TRBV5-4	TRBJ1-1	TRBD1	CASSLRTGQGEAFF	TGTGCCAGCAGCTTGAGAACGGGACAGGGTGAAGCTTTCTTT
NA	TRBV7-2	TRBJ2-1	TRBD2	CASSPYAGAVANEQFF	TGTGCCAGCAGCCCCTATGCGGGAGCGGTAGCCAATGAGCAGTTCTTC
NA	TRBV6-1	TRBJ1-2	NA	CASSEASGNYGYTF	TGTGCCAGCAGTGAAGCCTCGGGAAACTATGGCTACACCTTC
NA	TRBV6-6	TRBJ2-3	NA	CASSPGGGTDTQYF	TGTGCCAGCAGTCCAGGAGGGGGCACAGATACGCAGTATTTT
NA	TRBV18	TRBJ2-1	NA	CASSGLEYNEQFF	TGTGCCAGCTCGGGCTTAGAATACAATGAGCAGTTCTTC
NA	TRBV7-3	TRBJ2-5	NA	CASSLGPRSGETQYF	TGTGCCAGCAGCTTAGGTCCACGGTCGGGGGAGACCCAGTACTTC
few	TRBV4-2	TRBJ2-2	NA	CASSQGATGNTGELFF	TGTGCCAGCAGCCAAGGGGCAACAGGGAACACCGGGGAGCTGTTTTTT
NA	TRBV6-5	TRBJ2-7	NA	CASSPVALGYEQYF	TGTGCCAGCAGCCCCGTGGCTCTAGGGTACGAGCAGTACTTC